These T cell receptor beta chains were read from a single sample in a study of cytotoxic CD8 clonotypes in ibrutinib-treated CLL. Assay: immunoSEQ multiplex PCR; the TCRdb copy retains only in-frame clones and omits some. The table shows around 92,000 clones, with more than 70% occurring only once. Material: PBMCs, obtained after 24 months of ibrutinib treatment. The receptors come from a human donor with chronic lymphocytic leukemia. Each CDR3 is given with its conserved first and last residue. The D gene is left open where the match is weak. Size tells how often a clone was seen (once, few, many) or the class of an expanded clone, and some rows leave it out.

abundance | j_gene | d_gene | v_gene | CDR3nt | CDR3aa
NA | TRBJ2-1 | TRBD2 | TRBV7-8 | TGTGCCAGCGCCTTCCTGCGGGGGAGCTCCTACAATGAGCAGTTCTTC | CASAFLRGSSYNEQFF
NA | TRBJ2-3 | TRBD1 | TRBV18 | TGTGCCAGCTCACCAACAGGGGGCACAGATACGCAGTATTTT | CASSPTGGTDTQYF
NA | TRBJ2-6 | NA | TRBV5-6 | TGTGCCAGCAGCCCGGCAGGGGTCTCTGGGGCCAACGTCCTGACTTTC | CASSPAGVSGANVLTF
NA | TRBJ2-7 | TRBD2 | TRBV14 | TGTGCCAGCAGCCCGGGACTATTCGAGCAGTACTTC | CASSPGLFEQYF
NA | TRBJ2-1 | TRBD1 | TRBV11-3 | TGTGCCAGCAGCTTATTAGGGGGCGCCTACAATGAGCAGTTCTTC | CASSLLGGAYNEQFF
NA | TRBJ1-1 | NA | TRBV6-5 | TGTGCCACTAGGCGGCGGAGGGATCTCACTGAAGCTTTCTTT | CATRRRRDLTEAFF
NA | TRBJ1-5 | NA | TRBV28 | TGTGCCAGCAGTTTACCTTATAGCAATCAGCCCCAGCATTTT | CASSLPYSNQPQHF
NA | TRBJ1-4 | NA | TRBV30 | TGTGCCTGGAGCCCCCGGGGGCCTAATGAAAAACTGTTTTTT | CAWSPRGPNEKLFF
NA | TRBJ2-2 | TRBD1 | TRBV6-6 | TGTGCCAGCAGCCCCGGGACAGACTTAAACACCGGGGAGCTGTTTTTT | CASSPGTDLNTGELFF
NA | TRBJ2-5 | TRBD2 | TRBV30 | TGTGCCTGGAGTGTAATTAGCGGGAACTATCGGGAGACCCAGTACTTC | CAWSVISGNYRETQYF
NA | TRBJ2-1 | TRBD1 | TRBV2 | TGTGCCAGCAGTGAAGTGGGCAGGGGGCGGACTTCGAGGTCCTACAATGAGCAGTTCTTC | CASSEVGRGRTSRSYNEQFF
NA | TRBJ1-1 | NA | TRBV19 | TGTGCCAGTAGTATTTCGGGTATCCCTGAAGCTTTCTTT | CASSISGIPEAFF
NA | TRBJ1-2 | NA | TRBV10-3 | TGTGCCATCAGTGAGTCGTCACAGGCCCACTATGGCTACACCTTC | CAISESSQAHYGYTF
NA | TRBJ2-7 | NA | TRBV16 | TGTGCCAGCAGCCACCCAGGGCAGGGGACCTACGAGCAGTACTTC | CASSHPGQGTYEQYF
NA | TRBJ2-7 | TRBD2 | TRBV30 | TGTGCCTGGAGTGTACGGCTAGCGGGAGCAACCCACGAGCAGTACTTC | CAWSVRLAGATHEQYF
NA | TRBJ2-1 | NA | TRBV28 | TGTGCCAGCAGTCCTGGTGTAGGGAGTGACAATGAGCAGTTCTTC | CASSPGVGSDNEQFF
few | TRBJ2-3 | NA | TRBV20-1 | TGCAGTGCTAGACTCACAGATACGCAGTATTTT | CSARLTDTQYF
NA | TRBJ1-1 | NA | TRBV2 | TGTGCCAGCAGTTACGGCATGAACACTGAAGCTTTCTTT | CASSYGMNTEAFF
NA | TRBJ1-2 | NA | TRBV6-1 | TGTGCCAGCAGTGAATCAGGGTCTGGCTACACCTTC | CASSESGSGYTF
NA | TRBJ2-5 | TRBD2 | TRBV11-2 | TGTGCCAGCAGTCTAAATAGCGGGAGTGAGACCCAGTACTTC | CASSLNSGSETQYF
NA | TRBJ2-4 | NA | TRBV18 | TGTGCCAGCTCACCAGGCAGGGAACCTCTAGCCAAAAACATTCAGTACTTC | CASSPGREPLAKNIQYF
NA | TRBJ1-5 | TRBD1 | TRBV4-1 | TGCGCCAGCAGCCAAGATTCAAGAGGGACAGGGGGAATCGTGGATCAGCCCCAGCATTTT | CASSQDSRGTGGIVDQPQHF
NA | TRBJ2-3 | NA | TRBV6-6 | TGTGCCAGCGGAGCCCGGACAGAGGCAGATACGCAGTATTTT | CASGARTEADTQYF